This TCR beta chain was obtained from a study of blood T cell repertoires in COVID-19 (TCRdb year 2020). Background on the whole study: The collaborator samples originated in the United States, Italy and Spain and spanned the acute and convalescent phases of COVID-19. The material from the prospective study consisted of cDNA or gDNA derived from T cells, B-cell-depleted T cells, or PBMCs. A freely available public database, intended as a resource for researchers studying the immune response to SARS-CoV-2, is where the repertoires were released. A de-identified subject ID, COVID-19 status, age in years and sex were almost always included in the sample metadata. Where HLA class I and class II types were available, the types were taken from metadata supplied by the sample provider, not from assay-based typing. Subjects who had been exposed to COVID-19, were actively infected with it, or had recovered from it provided the deeply sampled blood TCRbeta repertoires that made up the dataset. The samples were drawn from the first 160 participants of the ongoing ImmuneRACE study and from 950 to 1,500 subjects provided by 6 global collaborators.

In Seattle, one collaborating source enrolled patients while the infection was active and tracked those patients longitudinally over the course of disease. Whole blood was collected in K2EDTA tubes by collaborating institutions according to the institutions' own protocols. For TCRbeta analysis, collaborators shipped samples as frozen whole blood, isolated PBMCs, or DNA extracted from either of those sample types. Summary of the overall study and its limitations: Clinical and demographic metadata were provided uncurated, with the amount varying by source and participant.

TCRbeta CDR3 regions were amplified from genomic DNA by means of the immunoSEQ Assay, a bias-controlled multiplex PCR. Per the original workflow: Nucleated cell counts per sample were estimated from amplification of reference gene primers within the assay. To quantify the absolute abundance of each unique TCRbeta CDR3 rearrangement, sequence reads were collapsed and filtered. For each sample, productive Simpson clonality was calculated as the square root of Simpson's diversity index across productive rearrangements. The table was pulled from immuneACCESS by TCRdb, which kept in-frame rearrangements only. Such tables lose some clones; where checked, under half of the loss comes from unresolved V genes, and the rest has no known cause. The DNA was the basis for D and trimming; V, J and clone size are from that table. The sample data list some 360,000 clones, and 70% to 90% of these were observed just once. Roughly 2.1% of the sample is in the top ten clones.

Counted from cysteine to phenylalanine, this CDR3 has 13 amino acids. The entry retains the CDR3 DNA only, 39 bases that are in frame from base 1. According to the germline V gene, CDR1 reads SGHDN and CDR2 reads FVKESK. V and J are trimmed by 3 bases and 5 bases, and the gene matches miss 3 bases of the junction. Comments on this clone: Its specific antigen is unknown. Per-base quality was not reported, and no clone a single base away is much larger than it.

Source material: peripheral blood. The chain uses TRBV14 and TRBJ1-2; TRBD1 lines up with 7 middle nucleotides. The TCR was taken from a woman aged 55-69 years with COVID-19, enrolled during active disease. CDR3 protein: CASSHGTAYGYTF. The nucleotide sequence reads as follows: TGTGCCAGCAGCCACGGGACAGCTTATGGCTACACCTTC.